This T cell receptor beta chain was obtained from a study of immune characterization of retroperitoneal liposarcoma. MiXCR, applied by TCRdb to the PCR reads, yields one record per CDR3 protein. The sample contains thousands of distinct CDR3 sequences, roughly 47% of which appear only once. Germline V gene lookup returns CDR1 MNHNS and CDR2 SASEGT. V gave up 3 bases and J gave up 3 bases; unmatched junction bases: 1. This CDR3 spans 14 amino acids. This receptor was taken from a male donor with retroperitoneal liposarcoma. The V gene is TRBV6-1, the J gene TRBJ1-2; 10 nucleotides match TRBD1. Sample: tumor tissue. The CDR3 DNA sequence: TGTGCCAGCAGTGAGGGGACAGGGGACTATGGCTACACCTTC. It translates to CASSEGTGDYGYTF.